A selection of T cell receptor beta chains follows, all from one sample in a study of T cells expressing NK-cell markers. Following a re-call of the 5' RACE reads, TCRdb has one entry per CDR3 protein and lacks DNA. The sample data list hundreds of thousands of distinct CDR3 sequences. The sequenced material came from blood T cells: a sorted CD56 or NKG2C T cell subset, CD4+ or CD8+ T cells, or bulk PBMC T cells (not recorded which). These TCRs come from a man younger than 35 in good health. CDR3s include the opening cysteine and the closing phenylalanine or tryptophan.

v_call	j_call	cdr3_aa
TRBV5-1	TRBJ2-1	CASSPSGRSLIDEQFF
TRBV11-2	TRBJ2-5	CASSLDPLQETQYF
TRBV4-3	TRBJ2-5	CASSQLGHEETQYF
TRBV29-1	TRBJ2-7	CSVGNPRLGSYEQYF
TRBV29-1	TRBJ2-2	CSVGGQGAIGELFF
TRBV20-1	TRBJ1-1	CSASLAGSNTEAFF
TRBV11-2	TRBJ2-2	CASSLGRDRVTGELFF
TRBV18	TRBJ2-5	CASSPGRTQETQYF
TRBV12-3/TRBV12-4	TRBJ2-1	CASSVIAGVYYNEQFF
TRBV11-2	TRBJ2-2	CASSLLAGDGAGELFF
TRBV29-1	TRBJ2-1	CSVETGTSGKGQFF
TRBV7-9	TRBJ2-2	CASSSRDREGELFF
TRBV12-3/TRBV12-4	TRBJ1-5	CASSPVGRGFIAQPQHF
TRBV12-3/TRBV12-4	TRBJ2-7	CASSRSGSEPYEQYF
TRBV18	TRBJ1-1	CASSPVVGEQAEAFF
TRBV7-7	TRBJ2-1	CASSPGTSGMIDEQFF
TRBV4-1	TRBJ2-1	CASSQLGHKKYNEQFF
TRBV12-3/TRBV12-4	TRBJ2-4	CASTIPGVKNIQYF
TRBV28	TRBJ2-4	CASSASGSRAKNIQYF
TRBV6-5	TRBJ2-3	CASSYLSGRDTDTQYF
TRBV29-1	TRBJ2-7	CSVWIGQGSYEQYF
TRBV5-1	TRBJ2-3	CASSQTSGSLYTQYF
TRBV12-3/TRBV12-4	TRBJ1-6	CASSFGTGWNSPLHF
TRBV27	TRBJ2-1	CASMHIGEQFF
TRBV12-3/TRBV12-4	TRBJ2-7	CASSSTQKQYF
TRBV7-2	TRBJ2-5	CASSSGLAGDLRETQYF
TRBV27	TRBJ1-1	CASSSAGTGREAFF
TRBV20-1	TRBJ2-1	CSAGLAGGEPYNEQFF
TRBV11-2	TRBJ2-3	CASSRGGLEVDTQYF
TRBV5-1	TRBJ2-1	CASRVGLSSYNEQFF
TRBV5-6	TRBJ1-2	CASSHQEVDGYTF
TRBV9	TRBJ2-3	CASSVEASGSGDTQYF
TRBV27	TRBJ2-7	CASADGYEQYF
TRBV21-1	TRBJ2-1	CASSNPRTSRNEQFF
TRBV7-9	TRBJ2-1	CASSYGLAILDEQFF
TRBV5-4	TRBJ2-4	CASSLRPAKENIQYF
TRBV12-3/TRBV12-4	TRBJ2-1	CAERGPLNNEQFF
TRBV7-2	TRBJ1-6	CASSLVGYSPLHF
TRBV20-1	TRBJ2-1	CSARGQTGKTYNEQFF
TRBV19	TRBJ1-5	CASRLNGNQPQHF
TRBV20-1	TRBJ2-2	CSARADKRNTGELFF
TRBV7-3	TRBJ2-1	CASSDLAANEQFF
TRBV7-9	TRBJ2-4	CASSLSVAKNIQYF
TRBV12-3/TRBV12-4	TRBJ2-2	CASRMTEYFTGELFF
TRBV9	TRBJ2-3	CASSIRPGQENTDTQYF
TRBV4-3	TRBJ2-1	CASSQGGDSEQFF
TRBV5-1	TRBJ2-1	CASSLRQGPPNEQFF